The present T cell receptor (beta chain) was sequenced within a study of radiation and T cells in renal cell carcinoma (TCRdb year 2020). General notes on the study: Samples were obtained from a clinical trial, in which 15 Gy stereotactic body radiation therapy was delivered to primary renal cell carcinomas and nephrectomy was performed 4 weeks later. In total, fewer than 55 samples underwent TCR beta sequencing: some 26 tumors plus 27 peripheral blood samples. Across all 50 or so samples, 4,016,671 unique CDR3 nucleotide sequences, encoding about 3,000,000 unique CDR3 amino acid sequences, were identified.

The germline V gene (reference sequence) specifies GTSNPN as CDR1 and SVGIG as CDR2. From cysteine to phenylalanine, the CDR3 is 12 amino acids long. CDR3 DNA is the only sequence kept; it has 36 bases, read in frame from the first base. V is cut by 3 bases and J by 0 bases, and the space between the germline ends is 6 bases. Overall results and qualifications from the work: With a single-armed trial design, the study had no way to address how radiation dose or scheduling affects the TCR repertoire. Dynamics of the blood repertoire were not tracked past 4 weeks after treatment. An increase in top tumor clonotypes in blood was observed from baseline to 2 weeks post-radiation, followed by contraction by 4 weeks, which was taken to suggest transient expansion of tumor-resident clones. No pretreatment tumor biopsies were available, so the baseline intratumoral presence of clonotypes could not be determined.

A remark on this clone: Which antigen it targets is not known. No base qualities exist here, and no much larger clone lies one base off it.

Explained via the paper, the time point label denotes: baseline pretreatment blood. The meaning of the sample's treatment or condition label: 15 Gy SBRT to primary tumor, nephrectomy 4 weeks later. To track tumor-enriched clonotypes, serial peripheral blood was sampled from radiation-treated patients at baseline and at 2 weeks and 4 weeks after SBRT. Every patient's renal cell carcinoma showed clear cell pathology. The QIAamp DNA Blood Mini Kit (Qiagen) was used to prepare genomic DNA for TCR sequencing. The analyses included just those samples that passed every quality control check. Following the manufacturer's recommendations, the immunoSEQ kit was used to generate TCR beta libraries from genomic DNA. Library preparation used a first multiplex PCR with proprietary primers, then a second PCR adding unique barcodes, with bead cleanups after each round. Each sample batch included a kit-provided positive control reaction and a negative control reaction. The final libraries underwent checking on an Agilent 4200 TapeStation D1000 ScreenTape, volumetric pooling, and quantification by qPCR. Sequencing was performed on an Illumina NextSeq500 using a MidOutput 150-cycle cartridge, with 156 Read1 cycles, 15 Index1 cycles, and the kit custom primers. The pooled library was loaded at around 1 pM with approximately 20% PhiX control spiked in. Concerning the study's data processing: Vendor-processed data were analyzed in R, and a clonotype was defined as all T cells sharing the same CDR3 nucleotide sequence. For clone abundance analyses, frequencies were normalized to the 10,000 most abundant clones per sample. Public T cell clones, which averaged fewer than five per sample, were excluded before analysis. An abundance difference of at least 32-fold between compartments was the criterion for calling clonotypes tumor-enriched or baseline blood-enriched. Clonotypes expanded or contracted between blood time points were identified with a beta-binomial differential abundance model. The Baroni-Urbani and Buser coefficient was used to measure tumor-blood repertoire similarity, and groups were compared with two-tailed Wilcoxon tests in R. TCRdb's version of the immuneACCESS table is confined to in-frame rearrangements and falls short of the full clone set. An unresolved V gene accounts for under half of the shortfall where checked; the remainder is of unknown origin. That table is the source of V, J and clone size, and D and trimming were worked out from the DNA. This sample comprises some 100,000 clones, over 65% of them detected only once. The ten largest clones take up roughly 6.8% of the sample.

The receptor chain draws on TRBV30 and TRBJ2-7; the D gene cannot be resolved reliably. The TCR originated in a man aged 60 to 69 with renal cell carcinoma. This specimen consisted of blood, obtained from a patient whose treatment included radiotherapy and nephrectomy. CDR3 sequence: CAWRQSSYEQYF. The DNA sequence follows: TGTGCCTGGAGACAGAGCTCCTACGAGCAGTACTTC.